This T cell receptor beta chain appears in the sequencing data of a study of T cells expressing NK-cell markers. Study overall: Sequencing of TCR beta repertoires drew on sorted CD3+CD56+NKG2C+, CD3+CD56+NKG2C- and CD3+CD56-NKG2C+ T cells.

Regarding the study as a whole: Dominant NKG2C+ clonotype frequencies of 1.0-7.0% of CD8+ T cells were measured in about 6 donors. A few donors showed these clonotypes also leading the CD3+CD56-NKG2C+ fraction. The study left the HCMV specificity of expanded NKG2C+ T cell clones unresolved.

One entry per CDR3 protein, without DNA, is what TCRdb gives after re-calling the 5' RACE reads. The table lists about half a million distinct CDR3 sequences. Regarding this clonotype: Its antigen is unidentified.

Sequencing was carried out using blood T cells: a sorted CD56 or NKG2C T cell subset, CD4+ or CD8+ T cells, or bulk PBMC T cells (not recorded which). This receptor was obtained from a woman aged 50 to 60 in good health.

The CDR3 here is CASSLNRGTGELFF. The V call is TRBV11-3, the J call TRBJ2-2; TCRdb names TRBD1, which stays unverified in the absence of DNA. The CDR3 totals 14 residues. From germline, CDR1 is SGHNT and CDR2 YENEEA.